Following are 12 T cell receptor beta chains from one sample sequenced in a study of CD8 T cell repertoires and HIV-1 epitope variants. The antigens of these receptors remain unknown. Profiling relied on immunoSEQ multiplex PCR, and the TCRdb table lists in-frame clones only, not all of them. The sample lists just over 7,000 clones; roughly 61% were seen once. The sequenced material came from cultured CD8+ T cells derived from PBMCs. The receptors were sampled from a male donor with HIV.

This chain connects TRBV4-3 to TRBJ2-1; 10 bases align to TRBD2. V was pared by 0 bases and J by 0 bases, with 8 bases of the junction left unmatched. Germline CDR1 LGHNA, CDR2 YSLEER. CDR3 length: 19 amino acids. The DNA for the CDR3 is TGCGCCAGCAGCCAAGATTTAGCGGGGGGCAGTAGCTCCTACAATGAGCAGTTCTTC. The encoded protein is CASSQDLAGGSSSYNEQFF.

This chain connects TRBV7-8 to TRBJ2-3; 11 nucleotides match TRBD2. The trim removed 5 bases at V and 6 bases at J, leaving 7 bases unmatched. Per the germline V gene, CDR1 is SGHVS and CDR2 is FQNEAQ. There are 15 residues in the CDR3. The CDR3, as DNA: TGTGCCAGCAGCGCCGGGACTAGCGGAATGGATACGCAGTATTTT. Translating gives CASSAGTSGMDTQYF.

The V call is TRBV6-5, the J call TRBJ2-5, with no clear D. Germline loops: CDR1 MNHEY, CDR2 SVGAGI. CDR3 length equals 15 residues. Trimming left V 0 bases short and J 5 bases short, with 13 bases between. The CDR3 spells CASSYSETDSETQYF. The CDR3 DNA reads TGTGCCAGCAGTTACTCGGAGACTGACTCGGAGACCCAGTACTTC.

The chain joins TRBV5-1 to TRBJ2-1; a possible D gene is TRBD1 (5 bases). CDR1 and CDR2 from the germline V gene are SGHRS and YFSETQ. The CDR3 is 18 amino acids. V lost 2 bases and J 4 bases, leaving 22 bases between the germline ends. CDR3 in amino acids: CASSLRVPGRDRYNEQFF. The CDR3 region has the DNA TGCGCCAGCAGCTTAAGGGTCCCGGGCAGGGATCGTTACAATGAGCAGTTCTTC.

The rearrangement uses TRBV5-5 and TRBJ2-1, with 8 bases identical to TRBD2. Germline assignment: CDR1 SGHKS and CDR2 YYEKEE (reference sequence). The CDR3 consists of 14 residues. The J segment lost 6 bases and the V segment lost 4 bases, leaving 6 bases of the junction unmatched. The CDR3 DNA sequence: TGTGCCAGCAGCCCCTGGACTAGCCCCAATGAGCAGTTCTTC. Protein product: CASSPWTSPNEQFF.

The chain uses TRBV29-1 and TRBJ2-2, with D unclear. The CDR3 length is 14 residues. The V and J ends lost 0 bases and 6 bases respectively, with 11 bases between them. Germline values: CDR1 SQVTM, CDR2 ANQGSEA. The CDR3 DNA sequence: TGCAGCGTTGAAGACACAGTGGGCGCCGGGGAGCTGTTTTTT. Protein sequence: CSVEDTVGAGELFF.

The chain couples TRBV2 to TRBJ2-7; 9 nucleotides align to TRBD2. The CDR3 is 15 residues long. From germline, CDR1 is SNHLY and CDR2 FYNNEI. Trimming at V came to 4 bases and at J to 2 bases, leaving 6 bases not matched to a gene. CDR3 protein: CASSGGRGGAYEQYF. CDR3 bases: TGTGCCAGCAGTGGCGGTCGCGGGGGGGCCTACGAGCAGTACTTC.

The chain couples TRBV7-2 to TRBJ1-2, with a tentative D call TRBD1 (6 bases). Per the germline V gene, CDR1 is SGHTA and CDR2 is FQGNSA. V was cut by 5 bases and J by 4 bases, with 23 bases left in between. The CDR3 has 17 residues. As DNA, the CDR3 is TGTGCCAGCAGCCCCCGATCGTCTACGGCAGGGGCCTATGGCTACACCTTC. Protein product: CASSPRSSTAGAYGYTF.

The CDR3 is CASSEWVGDFEAFF. The CDR3 coding sequence is TGTGCCAGCAGTGAATGGGTCGGAGATTTTGAAGCTTTCTTT. The gene calls are TRBV6-1 and TRBJ1-1; D gene ambiguous. Germline lookup yields CDR1 MNHNS and CDR2 SASEGT. The germline V and J ends were trimmed by 2 bases and 7 bases, with 14 bases remaining between them. The CDR3 is made up of 14 amino acids.

This chain's CDR3 is CASSPEAGVVYNEQFF. The CDR3 DNA follows: TGTGCCAGCAGCCCCGAGGCAGGGGTTGTTTACAATGAGCAGTTCTTC. The chain couples TRBV5-8 to TRBJ2-1; D possibly corresponds to TRBD1 (6 bases). Trimming took off 4 bases at V and 4 bases at J, with 18 bases between the two ends. The CDR3 is 16 residues long. The germline CDR1 and CDR2 sequences are SGHTS and YDEGEE.

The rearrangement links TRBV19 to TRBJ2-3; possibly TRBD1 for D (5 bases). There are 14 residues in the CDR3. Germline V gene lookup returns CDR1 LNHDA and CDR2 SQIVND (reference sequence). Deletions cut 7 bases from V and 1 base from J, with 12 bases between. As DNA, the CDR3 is TGTGCCAGTAATTCAGGGCTCGGCACAGATACGCAGTATTTT. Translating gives CASNSGLGTDTQYF.

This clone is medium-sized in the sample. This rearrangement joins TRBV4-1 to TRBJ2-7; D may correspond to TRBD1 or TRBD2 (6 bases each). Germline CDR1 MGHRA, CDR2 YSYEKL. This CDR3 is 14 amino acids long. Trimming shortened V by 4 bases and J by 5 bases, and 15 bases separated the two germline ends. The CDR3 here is CASSRGGLADEQYF. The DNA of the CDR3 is TGCGCCAGCAGCCGAGGGGGGCTAGCTGACGAGCAGTACTTC.